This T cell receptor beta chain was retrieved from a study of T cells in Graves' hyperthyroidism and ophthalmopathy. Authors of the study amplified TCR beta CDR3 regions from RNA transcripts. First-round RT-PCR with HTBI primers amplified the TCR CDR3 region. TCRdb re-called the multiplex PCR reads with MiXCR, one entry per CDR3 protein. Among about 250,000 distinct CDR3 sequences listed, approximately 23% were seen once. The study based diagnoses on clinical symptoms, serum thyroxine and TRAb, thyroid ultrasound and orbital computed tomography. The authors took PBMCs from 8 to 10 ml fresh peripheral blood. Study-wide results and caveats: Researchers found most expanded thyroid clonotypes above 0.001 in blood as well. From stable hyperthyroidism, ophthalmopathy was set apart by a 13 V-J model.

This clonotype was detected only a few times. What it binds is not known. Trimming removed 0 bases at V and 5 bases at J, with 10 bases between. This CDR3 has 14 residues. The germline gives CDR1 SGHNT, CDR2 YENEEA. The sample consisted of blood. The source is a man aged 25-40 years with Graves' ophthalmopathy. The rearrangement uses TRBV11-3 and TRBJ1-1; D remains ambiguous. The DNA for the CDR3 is TGTGCCAGCAGCTTAGATGGCTATAGAACTGAAGCTTTCTTT. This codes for CASSLDGYRTEAFF.